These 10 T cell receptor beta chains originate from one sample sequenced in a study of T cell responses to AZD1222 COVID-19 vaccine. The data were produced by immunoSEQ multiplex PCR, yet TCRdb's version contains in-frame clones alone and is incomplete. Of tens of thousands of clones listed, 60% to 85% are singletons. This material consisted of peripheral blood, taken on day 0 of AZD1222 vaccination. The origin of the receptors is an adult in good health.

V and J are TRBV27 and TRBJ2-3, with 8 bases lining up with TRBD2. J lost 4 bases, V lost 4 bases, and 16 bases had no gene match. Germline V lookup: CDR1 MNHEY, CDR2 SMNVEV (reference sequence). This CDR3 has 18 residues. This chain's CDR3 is CASSSSFRAGGISDTQYF. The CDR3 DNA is TGTGCCAGCAGTTCCTCTTTTCGCGCGGGGGGCATTTCAGATACGCAGTATTTT.

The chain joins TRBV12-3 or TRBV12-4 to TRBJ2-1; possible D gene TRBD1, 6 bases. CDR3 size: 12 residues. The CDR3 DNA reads TGTGCTGGCAGGGGACCCAACAATGAGCAGTTCTTC. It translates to CAGRGPNNEQFF.

The CDR3: CASSVASRWPRGVETTDTQYF. Written as DNA, the CDR3 is TGTGCCAGCAGCGTAGCCTCAAGGTGGCCTAGAGGCGTAGAGACCACAGATACGCAGTATTTT. The chain has TRBV9 and TRBJ2-3; D not resolved. The CDR3 runs to 21 residues. Between the trimmed V and J ends, which lost 0 bases and 2 bases, there was a span of 28 bases. Germline-derived CDR1 and CDR2 are SGDLS and YYNGEE.

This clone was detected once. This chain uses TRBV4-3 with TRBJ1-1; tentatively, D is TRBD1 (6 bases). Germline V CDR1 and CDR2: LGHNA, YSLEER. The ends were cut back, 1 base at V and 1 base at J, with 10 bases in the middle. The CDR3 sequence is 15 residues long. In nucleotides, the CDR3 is TGCGCCAGCAGCCAAGGGGGGGCCGCGAACACTGAAGCTTTCTTT. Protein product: CASSQGGAANTEAFF.

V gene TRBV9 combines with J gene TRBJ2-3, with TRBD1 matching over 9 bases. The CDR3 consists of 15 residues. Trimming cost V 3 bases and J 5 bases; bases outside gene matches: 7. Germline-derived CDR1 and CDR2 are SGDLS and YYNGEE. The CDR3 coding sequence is TGTGCCAGCAGCGCCCGGGACAGGGCACGAGATACGCAGTATTTT. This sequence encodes CASSARDRARDTQYF. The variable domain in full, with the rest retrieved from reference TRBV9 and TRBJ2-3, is DSGVTQTPKHLITATGQRVTLRCSPRSGDLSVYWYQQSLDQGLQFLIQYYNGEERAKGNILERFSAQQFPDLHSELNLSSLELGDSALYFCASSARDRARDTQYFGPGTRLTVL.

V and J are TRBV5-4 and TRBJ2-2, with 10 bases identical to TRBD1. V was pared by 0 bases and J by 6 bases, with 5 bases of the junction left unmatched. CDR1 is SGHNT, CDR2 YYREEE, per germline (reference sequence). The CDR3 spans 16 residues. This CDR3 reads CASSLAPGQGSGELFF. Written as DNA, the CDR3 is TGTGCCAGCAGCTTGGCTCCGGGACAGGGGTCCGGGGAGCTGTTTTTT.

The CDR3 DNA is TGTGCCAGCAGTTCCCCCACCGGACAAGGCCAGCAGTACTTC. Translation: CASSSPTGQGQQYF. V gene TRBV28 combines with J gene TRBJ2-7; tentatively, D is TRBD1 (5 bases). CDR1 is MDHEN, CDR2 SYDVKM, per germline. This CDR3 region has 14 residues. V gave up 4 bases and J gave up 8 bases, with 18 bases separating them.

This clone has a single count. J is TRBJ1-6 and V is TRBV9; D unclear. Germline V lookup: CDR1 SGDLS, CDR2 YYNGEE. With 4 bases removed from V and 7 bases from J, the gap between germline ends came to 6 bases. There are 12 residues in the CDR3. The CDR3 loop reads CASSPHNSPLHF. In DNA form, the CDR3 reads TGTGCCAGCAGCCCCCACAATTCACCCCTCCACTTT.

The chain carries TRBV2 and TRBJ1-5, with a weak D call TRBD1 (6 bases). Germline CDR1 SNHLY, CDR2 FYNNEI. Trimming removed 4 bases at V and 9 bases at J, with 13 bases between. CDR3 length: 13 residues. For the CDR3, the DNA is TGTGCCAGCAGTGGGACAGAATTCGGGCCCCAGCATTTT. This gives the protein CASSGTEFGPQHF.

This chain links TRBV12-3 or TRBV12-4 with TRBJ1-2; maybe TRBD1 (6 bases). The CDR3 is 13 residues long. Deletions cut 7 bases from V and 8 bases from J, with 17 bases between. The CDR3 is CASTKFRQEGYTF. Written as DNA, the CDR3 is TGTGCCAGCACCAAGTTTCGACAGGAAGGCTACACCTTC.